This record looks at one T cell receptor beta chain sequence and its context. The antigen is not known. The junction shows a germline mismatch at one end, possibly a read error. Three rounds of nested PCR, following a modified ARM-PCR protocol, produced the TCRbeta library. MiXCR was run by TCRdb on the multiplex PCR reads, yielding one entry per CDR3 protein. This table has tens of thousands of distinct CDR3 sequences, around 77% appearing once. These data originate in a study of tumor and adjacent non-tumor tissue in lung cancer. General study findings and limits: Tumor tissue had significantly higher TCR diversity than normal lung.

The CDR3 spans 13 residues. The germline V gene encodes CDR1 SQVTM and CDR2 ANQGSEA. This sample's RNA came from whole unsorted tissue. Sequenced sample: lung tumor tissue. This sequence originates from a middle-aged woman with non-small cell lung cancer. The V gene is TRBV29-1, the J gene TRBJ2-7; the D gene is possibly TRBD2 (6 bases). The CDR3 region has the DNA TGCAACGTTCTTACCGGGGGTGCTTACGAGCAGTACTTC. Translating gives CNVLTGGAYEQYF.